This is a list of T cell receptor beta chains from one sample in a study of technical replicates of blood from a few donors. Sequenced by immunoSEQ multiplex PCR; TCRdb stores in-frame clones only, minus some. The top ten hold around 0.23% of the sample, which has about 83,000 clones, 94% seen once. Sequencing input: T cells isolated from PBMCs. Receptors were obtained from a human donor in good health. The CDR3 runs from the conserved cysteine through the conserved F or W. D genes are given only for firm matches.

D gene: NA; J gene: TRBJ1-2; V gene: TRBV7-9; CDR3 protein: CASRPTGSHLFYGYTF
D gene: TRBD1; J gene: TRBJ2-2; V gene: TRBV11-3; CDR3 protein: CASRQGAGELFF
D gene: NA; J gene: TRBJ1-4; V gene: TRBV25-1; CDR3 protein: CASSAVGGEKLFF
D gene: TRBD1; J gene: TRBJ2-5; V gene: TRBV5-4; CDR3 protein: CASSDYRGGETQYF
D gene: NA; J gene: TRBJ2-3; V gene: TRBV5-6; CDR3 protein: CASSLALGPTDTQYF
D gene: TRBD2; J gene: TRBJ2-2; V gene: TRBV7-6; CDR3 protein: CASRLGLAGGTGELFF
D gene: NA; J gene: TRBJ2-1; V gene: TRBV10-3; CDR3 protein: CAIGKRGGNEQFF
D gene: NA; J gene: TRBJ1-3; V gene: TRBV10-2; CDR3 protein: CASRRSSGNTIYF
D gene: TRBD2; J gene: TRBJ2-1; V gene: TRBV28; CDR3 protein: CASAVREDNEQFF
D gene: NA; J gene: TRBJ2-2; V gene: TRBV4-1; CDR3 protein: CASSQHPPQGSDGELFF
D gene: TRBD2; J gene: TRBJ2-1; V gene: TRBV4-1; CDR3 protein: CASSHDWTSGSYNEQFF
D gene: NA; J gene: TRBJ2-7; V gene: TRBV11-2; CDR3 protein: CASSSISRGGEQYF
D gene: TRBD2; J gene: TRBJ2-2; V gene: TRBV5-4; CDR3 protein: CASSSYQGGVTGELFF
D gene: NA; J gene: TRBJ2-5; V gene: TRBV5-5; CDR3 protein: CASSAGVMGETQYF
D gene: NA; J gene: TRBJ1-1; V gene: TRBV7-8; CDR3 protein: CASSLEDRTPQAFF
D gene: NA; J gene: TRBJ1-1; V gene: TRBV7-3; CDR3 protein: CASSPLRGRENTEAFF
D gene: TRBD2; J gene: TRBJ2-7; V gene: TRBV4-1; CDR3 protein: CASSQGPGGEQYF
D gene: TRBD2; J gene: TRBJ2-7; V gene: TRBV11-3; CDR3 protein: CASSLSAGELRHRGQYF
D gene: NA; J gene: TRBJ1-5; V gene: TRBV12-5; CDR3 protein: CASGGQWDASTQPQHF
D gene: NA; J gene: TRBJ2-7; V gene: TRBV7-8; CDR3 protein: CASSLGDYEQYF
D gene: TRBD1; J gene: TRBJ1-1; V gene: TRBV6-6; CDR3 protein: CASTYGTGGYNTEAFF
D gene: NA; J gene: TRBJ2-3; V gene: TRBV4-1; CDR3 protein: CASSPPEGSDTQYF
D gene: NA; J gene: TRBJ1-2; V gene: TRBV18; CDR3 protein: CASSGTAYGYTF
D gene: TRBD2; J gene: TRBJ2-7; V gene: TRBV4-1; CDR3 protein: CASSPDSGRTYEQYF
D gene: NA; J gene: TRBJ1-2; V gene: TRBV28; CDR3 protein: CASSLPGWLGYTF
D gene: TRBD1; J gene: TRBJ1-2; V gene: TRBV18; CDR3 protein: CASSPSRQGANYGYTF
D gene: NA; J gene: TRBJ2-5; V gene: TRBV7-9; CDR3 protein: CASTLRGGTQETQYF
D gene: NA; J gene: TRBJ2-1; V gene: TRBV4-1; CDR3 protein: CASSRSLAGHNEQFF
D gene: NA; J gene: TRBJ2-7; V gene: TRBV5-1; CDR3 protein: CASSLAPGDYEQYF